Shown below are 25 T cell receptor beta chains from a single sample sequenced in a study of immune characterization of retroperitoneal liposarcoma. MiXCR was run by TCRdb on the PCR reads, yielding one entry per CDR3 protein. The sample holds some 11,000 distinct CDR3 sequences, 45% to 50% seen once. Source material: tumor tissue. Receptor source: a female donor with retroperitoneal liposarcoma.

The chain has TRBV27 and TRBJ2-1; tentative D call: TRBD1 (5 bases). Trimming took off 1 base at V and 3 bases at J, with 13 bases between the two ends. CDR3 length: 16 residues. CDR1 and CDR2 (germline): MNHEY, SMNVEV (reference sequence). The chain's CDR3 is CASSLFRGRVYNEQFF. The DNA for the CDR3 is TGTGCCAGCAGTTTATTTAGGGGAAGGGTCTACAATGAGCAGTTCTTC.

Note on this clonotype: A single base separates this from a much larger clone, so it may be a read error. The chain employs TRBV12-3 or TRBV12-4 and TRBJ2-7; D could derive from TRBD1 or TRBD2 (7 bases each). The length of the CDR3 is 17 residues. V was cut by 3 bases and J by 10 bases, with 28 bases left in between. The CDR3 DNA is TGTGCCAGCAGTTTGGTTCAGGGGGGGACCTTAGGGGAGCCCCAGTACTTC. Its translation: CASSLVQGGTLGEPQYF.

This clonotype was detected a few times. A single base separates this from a much larger clone, so it may be a read error. The CDR3 spells CASRSLDAYNEQYF. CDR3 DNA sequence: TGTGCCAGCAGGTCTCTTGACGCGTACAATGAGCAGTACTTC. This chain joins TRBV6-1 and TRBJ2-5; no definite D call. Germline V CDR1 and CDR2: MNHNS, SASEGT. V lost 6 bases and J 11 bases, leaving 22 bases between the germline ends. CDR3 size: 14 residues.

This clonotype is classed as medium-sized. The V call is TRBV7-3, the J call TRBJ2-1; TRBD2 agrees at 10 bases. This CDR3 comprises 15 residues. J lost 5 bases, V lost 6 bases, and 7 bases had no gene match. The germline CDR1 and CDR2 sequences are SGHTA and FQGTGA. The CDR3 coding sequence is TGTGCCAGCAGTTCGGACGGGACTAGCGACAATGAGCAGTTCTTC. Translating it yields CASSSDGTSDNEQFF.

V is TRBV6-1 and J is TRBJ2-3; 9 bases are a match to TRBD2. The CDR3 consists of 15 residues. The V and J ends lost 5 bases and 5 bases, in that order; junction bases with no gene match: 8. Germline V gene lookup returns CDR1 MNHNS and CDR2 SASEGT. CDR3 DNA: TGTGCCAGCAGTTATCGCGGGGGGGCGTTAGATACGCAGTATTTT. This translates into CASSYRGGALDTQYF.

This clonotype was counted between two and nine times. The chain recombines TRBV11-3 with TRBJ2-1, with a weak D call TRBD1 (6 bases). V lost 6 bases and J lost 10, with 19 bases in between. Germline loops: CDR1 SGHNT, CDR2 YENEEA. This CDR3 region has 14 residues. The CDR3 loop is CASSPRGSDYEQFF. The CDR3 coding sequence is TGTGCCAGCAGTCCCAGGGGCAGTGACTACGAGCAGTTCTTC. The variable domain in full, with the rest retrieved from reference TRBV11-3 and TRBJ2-1, is EAGVVQSPRYKIIEKKQPVAFWCNPISGHNTLYWYLQNLGQGPELLIRYENEEAVDDSQLPKDRFSAERLKGVDSTLKIQPAELGDSAVYLCASSPRGSDYEQFFGPGTRLTVL.

This clonotype has a handful of counts. The CDR3 DNA is TGTGCCAGCAGCCGTAATCTCCAAGAGACCCAGTACTTC. Translated: CASSRNLQETQYF. The chain is built from TRBV12-3 or TRBV12-4 and TRBJ2-1; D gene uncertain. Gene TRBJ2-5 matches the end of the DNA better, so the J call may be wrong. This CDR3 has 13 amino acids.

The chain carries TRBV7-2 and TRBJ2-1; the D gene is possibly TRBD2 (6 bases). CDR3 length: 13 amino acids. V lost 5 bases and J lost 9, with 14 bases in between. Germline V gene sequence: CDR1 SGHTA, CDR2 FQGNSA. CDR3 sequence: CASSATLASEQFF. CDR3 DNA: TGTGCCAGCAGCGCAACCCTAGCGAGTGAGCAGTTCTTC. The whole variable domain, remainder taken from reference TRBV7-2 and TRBJ2-1, is GAGVSQSPSNKVTEKGKDVELRCDPISGHTALYWYRQSLGQGLEFLIYFQGNSAPDKSGLPSDRFSAERTGGSVSTLTIQRTQQEDSAVYLCASSATLASEQFFGPGTRLTVL.

In the case of this clonotype: The conserved closing phenylalanine or tryptophan is absent in this CDR3, likely reflecting a read error. V gene TRBV6-1 combines with J gene TRBJ2-1; D gene uncertain. V was clipped by 6 bases and J by 1 base, with 13 bases between them. Germline CDR1 reads MNHNS; CDR2 reads SASEGT. CDR3 length: 15 amino acids. The CDR3 DNA reads TGTGCCAGCAGGTCGTGGGTTAGTTCCTACAATGAGCAGTTCCCC. Translation gives CASRSWVSSYNEQFP.

The chain employs TRBV6-5 and TRBJ2-3; perhaps TRBD2 as D (5 bases). V was cut by 0 bases and J by 4 bases, with 14 bases left in between. The CDR3 extends over 16 amino acids. The germline V gene has CDR1 MNHEY and CDR2 SVGAGI. DNA of the CDR3: TGTGCCAGCAGTTACTCGATCGCCGGGCGGGCAGATACGCAGTATTTT. Amino acids: CASSYSIAGRADTQYF.

The V gene is TRBV7-2, the J gene TRBJ2-1, with TRBD2 matching 7 bases. V trimming: 3 bases; J trimming: 10 bases; junction bases outside the gene matches: 12. The CDR3 has 15 amino acids. Germline V gives CDR1 SGHTA, CDR2 FQGNSA. CDR3 nucleotides: TGTGCCAGCAGCTTTACGGGAGGAACCCCCTACGAGCAGTTCTTC. This encodes CASSFTGGTPYEQFF.

The rearrangement joins TRBV6-6 to TRBJ2-1, with D perhaps TRBD2 (6 bases). This CDR3 has 15 residues. From germline, CDR1 is MNHNY and CDR2 SVGAGI (reference sequence). V was shortened by 0 bases and J by 10 bases, with 16 bases between the two germline ends. CDR3 residues: CASSYSGGTSYEQFF. DNA for the CDR3: TGTGCCAGCAGTTACTCTGGCGGGACTTCCTACGAGCAGTTCTTC.

The V gene is TRBV11-2, the J gene TRBJ2-1; D gene uncertain. Near its end, the DNA agrees better with TRBJ2-7, so the J call may be wrong. The CDR3 totals 12 residues. Germline loops: CDR1 SGHAT, CDR2 FQNNGV. CDR3 amino acids: CASSLYYNEQYF. CDR3 in DNA: TGTGCCAGCAGCCTTTACTACAATGAGCAGTACTTC.

V usage is TRBV7-6 and J usage is TRBJ2-3; D gene unclear. Between the trimmed V and J ends, which lost 2 bases and 2 bases, there was a span of 8 bases. The CDR3 runs 14 residues. In germline, CDR1 is SGHVS, CDR2 FNYEAQ. The CDR3 DNA is TGTGCCAGCAGCTTAATCGGAGCCACAGATACGCAGTATTTT. Residues: CASSLIGATDTQYF.

The rearrangement links TRBV6-1 to TRBJ2-2; 7 bases map to TRBD2. Germline V gene data show CDR1 as MNHNS and CDR2 as SASEGT. This CDR3 contains 18 residues. V shed 6 bases and J 2 bases; nucleotides not matched to a gene: 15. CDR3 protein: CASRRPFSGGSNTGELFF. CDR3 in DNA: TGTGCCAGCAGACGACCCTTCTCTGGCGGGAGTAACACCGGGGAGCTGTTTTTT.

The chain is built from TRBV6-6 and TRBJ2-3; D possibly corresponds to TRBD1 (6 bases). The CDR3 totals 16 residues. The germline V and J ends were trimmed by 2 bases and 4 bases, with 16 bases remaining between them. Germline CDR1 and CDR2: MNHNY and SVGAGI (reference sequence). CDR3 DNA: TGTGCCAGCAGTTACCCGGCAGGGGATTTGGCAGATACGCAGTATTTT. Translation gives CASSYPAGDLADTQYF.

By sample share, this clonotype is medium-sized. This chain uses TRBV6-1 with TRBJ2-6; D is ambiguous. The ends were cut back, 1 base at V and 2 bases at J, with 9 bases in the middle. The CDR3 spans 16 residues. Germline V gene sequence: CDR1 MNHNS, CDR2 SASEGT. The CDR3 DNA reads as TGTGCCAGCAGTGAAGAGGGTAGGGCTGGGGCCAACGTCCTGACTTTC. The encoded protein is CASSEEGRAGANVLTF.

This clonotype ranks as large. V and J are TRBV6-1 and TRBJ2-1, with D perhaps matching TRBD1 or TRBD2 (5 bases each). CDR1 is MNHNS, CDR2 SASEGT, per germline. Deletions cut 8 bases from V and 7 bases from J, with 9 bases between. This CDR3 comprises 11 residues. This CDR3 is CASSWGNEQFF. For the CDR3, the DNA is TGTGCCAGCTCGTGGGGGAATGAGCAGTTCTTC.

This clonotype was seen a handful of times. The junction and the germline gene differ at one end; a read error may be behind it. This chain links TRBV11-2 with TRBJ2-1, with 8 bases lining up with TRBD2. CDR1 is SGHAT and CDR2 is FQNNGV in the germline V gene. The CDR3 runs 11 residues. CDR3 bases: TGTGCCAGCAGCAATAGCGGGACGGAGTACTTC. It is translated as CASSNSGTEYF.

This clonotype was counted only a few times. V and J are TRBV11-3 and TRBJ2-7; no reliable D call. CDR3 length: 13 residues. The V gene lost 0 bases and the J gene lost 1 base, with 4 bases spanning the gap. The germline gives CDR1 SGHNT, CDR2 YENEEA. CDR3 loop: CASSLEGSYEQYF. As DNA, the CDR3 is TGTGCCAGCAGCTTAGAGGGTTCCTACGAGCAGTACTTC.

This clonotype was observed a handful of times. The chain links TRBV27 to TRBJ2-1, with D perhaps TRBD2 (6 bases). The CDR3 covers 17 residues. Germline values: CDR1 MNHEY, CDR2 SMNVEV (reference sequence). The V end lost 6 bases, the J end lost 1 base, and 19 bases lay between the germline ends. The CDR3 DNA is TGTGCCAGCAGCGTAGCGGTACGGGATGTTTCCTACAATGAGCAGTTCTTC. It translates to CASSVAVRDVSYNEQFF.

CDR3 region: CASRRDTSVNYGYTF. The CDR3 bases are TGTGCCAGCAGGCGGGACACGAGCGTTAACTATGGCTACACCTTC. The J gene is TRBJ1-2, the V gene TRBV6-6; TRBD1 is a possible D gene (6 bases). From germline, CDR1 is MNHNY and CDR2 SVGAGI (reference sequence). The CDR3 runs to 15 residues. V gave up 6 bases and J gave up 1 base, with 15 bases separating them.

The chain employs TRBV6-1 and TRBJ2-1; TRBD2 matches 8 bases. Gene TRBJ2-5 matches the end of the DNA better, so the J call may be wrong. The CDR3 extends over 16 amino acids. CDR1 is MNHNS, CDR2 SASEGT, per germline. As DNA, the CDR3 is TGTGCCAGCAGTCCCCGGGGGGCGGGGGGTCAGGAGACCCAGTACTTC. Protein: CASSPRGAGGQETQYF.

By sample share, this clonotype is medium-sized. The chain couples TRBV7-2 to TRBJ2-1; TRBD2 is a possible D gene (7 bases). The CDR3 contains 17 residues. The V and J ends lost 5 bases and 4 bases respectively, with 21 bases between them. The V gene's germline CDR1 is SGHTA and CDR2 FQGNSA. The CDR3 here is CASSPAPQGRGYNEQFF. In nucleotides, the CDR3 is TGTGCCAGCAGCCCAGCCCCCCAGGGGAGGGGATACAATGAGCAGTTCTTC.

This chain joins TRBV12-3 or TRBV12-4 and TRBJ2-2, with 9 bases matching TRBD2. The CDR3 totals 15 residues. V lost 6 bases, J lost 5 bases, and 7 bases stayed unmatched. The CDR3: CASSFSGRGTGELFF. In nucleotides, the CDR3 is TGTGCCAGCAGCTTTAGCGGGAGAGGGACCGGGGAGCTGTTTTTT.